The present entry profiles one TCR beta chain with its context. The antigen is unknown. The data stem from a study of CD8 T cells in Susac syndrome. At the level of the study: Among the sequenced Susac syndrome patients, roughly 6 had active disease while 8 or 9 were in remission.

The patients with Susac syndrome satisfied recently defined diagnostic criteria for either definite or probable disease. Both CD4+ and CD8+ T cells were negatively isolated, and TEMRA cells underwent FACS enrichment. The CDR3 has 16 amino acids. Trimming removed 6 bases from V and 0 bases from J, with 12 bases in between. General observations from the study: The CD4+ T cell repertoires in Susac syndrome did not show any clonal expansion.

Reverse transcription of about 0.5 to 1 ug RNA was carried out with random hexamers. TCRdb reprocessed the immunoSEQ multiplex PCR reads via MiXCR and lists one record per CDR3 protein. This sample yields about 210,000 distinct CDR3 sequences, of which about 94% are seen a single time; 0.15% to 0.2% belongs to the top ten. This sequence originates from a human donor with Susac syndrome. This chain connects TRBV12-3 or TRBV12-4 to TRBJ2-6; D unresolved. The sequencing sample was made of CD4+ T cells from PBMCs. Here the CDR3 DNA reads TGTGCCAGCAGAACACCGATTTTCTCTGGGGCCAACGTCCTGACTTTC. This codes for CASRTPIFSGANVLTF.